This TCR beta chain stems from a study of blood T cell repertoires in COVID-19. The CDR3 loop spans 16 amino acids. Profiling relied on immunoSEQ multiplex PCR, and the TCRdb table lists in-frame clones only, not all of them. The table lists tens of thousands of clones, approximately 88% of them singletons, with about 11% in the top ten. Sequencing used peripheral blood. This sequence originates from a human donor in a cohort sampled during active COVID-19. The rearrangement joins TRBV21-1 to TRBJ1-5. TRBV21-1 is tagged as a pseudogene. As DNA, the CDR3 is TGTGCCAGCAGCAACAGAGGGTACAGAAGCTATCAGCCCCAGCATTTT. Encoded protein: CASSNRGYRSYQPQHF.